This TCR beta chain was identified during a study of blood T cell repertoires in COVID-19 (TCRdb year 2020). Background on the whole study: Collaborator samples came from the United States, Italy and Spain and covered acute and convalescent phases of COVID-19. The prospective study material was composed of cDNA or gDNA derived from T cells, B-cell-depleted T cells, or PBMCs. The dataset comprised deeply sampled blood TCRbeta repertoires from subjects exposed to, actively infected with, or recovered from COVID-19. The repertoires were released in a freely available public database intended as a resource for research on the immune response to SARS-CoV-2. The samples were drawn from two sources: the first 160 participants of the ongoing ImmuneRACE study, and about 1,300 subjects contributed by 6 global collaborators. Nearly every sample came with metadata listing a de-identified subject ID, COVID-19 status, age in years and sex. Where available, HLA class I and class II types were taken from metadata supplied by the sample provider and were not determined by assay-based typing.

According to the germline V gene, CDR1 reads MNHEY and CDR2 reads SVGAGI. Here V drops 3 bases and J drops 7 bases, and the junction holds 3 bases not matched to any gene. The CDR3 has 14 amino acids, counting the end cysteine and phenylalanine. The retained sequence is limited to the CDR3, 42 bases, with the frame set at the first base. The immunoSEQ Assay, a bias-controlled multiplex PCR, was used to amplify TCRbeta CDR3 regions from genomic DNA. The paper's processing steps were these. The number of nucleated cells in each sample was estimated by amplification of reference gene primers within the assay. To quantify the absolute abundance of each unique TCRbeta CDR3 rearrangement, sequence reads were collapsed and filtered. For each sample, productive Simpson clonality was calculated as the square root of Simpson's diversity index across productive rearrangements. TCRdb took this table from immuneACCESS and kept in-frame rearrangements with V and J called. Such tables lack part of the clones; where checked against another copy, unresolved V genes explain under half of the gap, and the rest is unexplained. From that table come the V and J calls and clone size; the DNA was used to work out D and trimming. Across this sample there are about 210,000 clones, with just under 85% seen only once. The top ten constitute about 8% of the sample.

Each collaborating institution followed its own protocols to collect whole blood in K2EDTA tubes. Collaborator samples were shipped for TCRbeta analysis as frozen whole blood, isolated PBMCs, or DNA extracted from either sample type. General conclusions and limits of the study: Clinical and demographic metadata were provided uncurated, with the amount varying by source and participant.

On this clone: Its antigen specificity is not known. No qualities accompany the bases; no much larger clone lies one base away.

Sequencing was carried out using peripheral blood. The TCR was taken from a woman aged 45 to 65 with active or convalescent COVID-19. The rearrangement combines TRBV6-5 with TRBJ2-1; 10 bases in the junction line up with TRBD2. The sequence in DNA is TGTGCCAGCAGTTATCTAGCGGGGGTGAATGAGCAGTTCTTC. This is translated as CASSYLAGVNEQFF.